This T cell receptor (beta chain) was recorded in a study of cytomegalovirus exposure and HLA in healthy donors. This CDR3 is 13 amino acids long. The J segment lost 9 bases and the V segment lost 6 bases, leaving 9 bases of the junction unmatched. Germline-derived CDR1 and CDR2 are MDHEN and SYDVKM. The study's findings and limits: Using a false discovery rate of 0.05, a later analysis showed that roughly 16,000 TCR beta sequences were associated with HLA alleles. According to the study, 150 to 200 TCR beta chains were cytomegalovirus-associated. In terms of immune exposure information, only CMV serostatus was available. Later analysis associated a missense DCLRE1C variant with TCR beta V- and J-gene trimming.

This clone was detected only once. Its antigen is still unknown. The study ran its PCR with 60 Vbeta and 13 Jbeta primers. Profiled with immunoSEQ multiplex PCR; TCRdb holds only in-frame clones, not every one. The sample contains 150,000 or so clones, about 80% of which appear only once. This TCR came from a man between 40 and 49 years old in good health and CMV-seropositive. The specimen was PBMCs. This sequence joins TRBV28 and TRBJ2-7; 9 nucleotides agree with TRBD2. The CDR3 bases are TGTGCCAGCAGGGTAGCGGGAGTTCTTGGGCAGTACTTC. Amino acid sequence: CASRVAGVLGQYF.